This T cell receptor beta chain was obtained from a study of blood T cell repertoires in COVID-19. Overall study: Acute and convalescent COVID-19 specimens originated in the United States, Italy and Spain. Nucleic acid was either cDNA or gDNA, and it came from T cells, B-cell-depleted T cells, or PBMCs.

Original analysis: Reference gene primer amplification gave estimated nucleated cell counts. The method was immunoSEQ multiplex PCR; TCRdb's version includes in-frame clones alone and lacks a portion of them. The V and J calls and clone size were taken over from that table, and D and trimming were inferred from the DNA. The table shows about 260,000 clones, with roughly 86% occurring only once. CDR1 is LGHNA, CDR2 YNFKEQ, per germline. V lost 4 bases to trimming and J lost 3 bases, with 16 bases between them. The CDR3 spans 16 residues. The sequence was obtained from a man in his forties or fifties who had recovered from COVID-19. This rearrangement joins TRBV4-2 to TRBJ2-1; possibly TRBD2 for D (6 bases). The specimen was peripheral blood. This CDR3 reads CASSPRRGLSYNEQFF. CDR3 nucleotides: TGTGCCAGCAGCCCCAGGCGGGGATTAAGCTACAATGAGCAGTTCTTC.